This TCR beta chain was profiled in a study of T cells in narcolepsy. Study-level information: Enrolled donors included narcolepsy type 1 or type 2 patients and healthy controls. Study-wide findings and caveats: Autoreactive HCRT-specific and TRIB2-specific clonotypes were marked in same-patient CSF-versus-blood CD4+ comparisons. Healthy controls reportedly lacked the autoreactive clonotypes serially found in patients' blood. Autoreactive clone sequences were missing from some blood memory CD4+ repertoires.

Remarks on this clone: Its matching antigen is unknown.

J lost 5 bases, V lost 8 bases, and 3 bases had no gene match. Germline V lookup: CDR1 LNHNV, CDR2 YYDKDF (reference sequence). The CDR3 spans 13 residues. Profiling relied on immunoSEQ multiplex PCR, and the TCRdb table lists in-frame clones only, not all of them. This sample has about 34,000 clones, with approximately 80% found just once. The chain has TRBV15 and TRBJ2-7; TRBD2 agrees at 13 bases. The receptor comes from a human donor in good health. The source material was memory (CD45RA-) CD4+ T cells from blood. The CDR3 DNA reads as TGTGCCACCGGGGGACTAGCGGGAAACGAGCAGTACTTC. Translation: CATGGLAGNEQYF. The variable domain in full, with the rest retrieved from reference TRBV15 and TRBJ2-7, is DAMVIQNPRYQVTQFGKPVTLSCSQTLNHNVMYWYQQKSSQAPKLLFHYYDKDFNNEADTPDNFQSRRPNTSFCFLDIRSPGLGDTAMYLCATGGLAGNEQYFGPGTRLTVT.